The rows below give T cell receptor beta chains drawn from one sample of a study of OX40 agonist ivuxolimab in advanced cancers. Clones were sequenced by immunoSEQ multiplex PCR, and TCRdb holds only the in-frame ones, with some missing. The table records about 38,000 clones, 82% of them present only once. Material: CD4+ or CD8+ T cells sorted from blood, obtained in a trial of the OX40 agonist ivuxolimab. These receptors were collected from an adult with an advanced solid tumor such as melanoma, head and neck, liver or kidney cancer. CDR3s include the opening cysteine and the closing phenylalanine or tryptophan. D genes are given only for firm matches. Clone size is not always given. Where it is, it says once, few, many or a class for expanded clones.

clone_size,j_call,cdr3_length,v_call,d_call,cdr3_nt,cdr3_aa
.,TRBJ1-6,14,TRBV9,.,TGTGCCAGCAGCGCTGGGGGAGGGGGGGAAACCCTCCACTTT,CASSAGGGGETLHF
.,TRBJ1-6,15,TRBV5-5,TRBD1,TGTGCCAGCAGCTTGACAGGGGCTAGGGATTCACCCCTCCACTTT,CASSLTGARDSPLHF
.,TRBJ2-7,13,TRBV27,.,TGTGCCAGCAGTTTCGCGGCGAACTACGAGCAGTACTTC,CASSFAANYEQYF
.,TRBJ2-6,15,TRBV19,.,TGTGCCAGTAGCCTGTCATTCTCTGGGGCCAACGTCCTGACTTTC,CASSLSFSGANVLTF
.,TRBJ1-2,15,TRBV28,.,TGTGCCAGCAGTTTGGTGGGGGGGGAAATTTATGGCTACACCTTC,CASSLVGGEIYGYTF
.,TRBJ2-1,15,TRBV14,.,TGTGCCAGCAGCCAAACACCGAACTCCTACAATGAGCAGTTCTTC,CASSQTPNSYNEQFF
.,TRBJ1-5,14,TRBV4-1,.,TGCGCCAGCAGCCAAGGGGAGGGTAATCAGCCCCAGCATTTT,CASSQGEGNQPQHF
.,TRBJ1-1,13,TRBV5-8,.,TGTGCCAGCAGTCCGCCCCTGAACACTGAAGCTTTCTTT,CASSPPLNTEAFF
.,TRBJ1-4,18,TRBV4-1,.,TGCGCCAGCAGCCAACCCAGTCGGGGACAATTCCTTTCGGAAAAACTGTTTTTT,CASSQPSRGQFLSEKLFF
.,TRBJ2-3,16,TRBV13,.,TGTGCCAGCAGCTTTTACTCGGGGAGGAGCACAGATACGCAGTATTTT,CASSFYSGRSTDTQYF
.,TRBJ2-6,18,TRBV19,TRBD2,TGTGCCAGTAGTATATTCCTAGCGGGCTTCTCTGGGGCCAACGTCCTGACTTTC,CASSIFLAGFSGANVLTF
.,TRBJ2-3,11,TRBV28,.,TGTGCCAGCACAACAGCAGATACGCAGTATTTT,CASTTADTQYF
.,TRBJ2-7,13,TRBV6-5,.,TGTGCCAGCAGTTACGGGACTGGCTACGAGCAGTACTTC,CASSYGTGYEQYF
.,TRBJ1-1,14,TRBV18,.,TGTGCCAGCTCCGTGGGAACCGCGAATACTGAAGCTTTCTTT,CASSVGTANTEAFF
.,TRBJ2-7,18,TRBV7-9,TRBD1,TGTGCCAGCAGCTTAGCCCCCGTCGGCCGGCAGGGGGCCTACGAGCAGTACTTC,CASSLAPVGRQGAYEQYF
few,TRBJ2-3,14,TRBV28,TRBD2,TGTGCCATAGCCGGGGAGCGGGATTCAGATACGCAGTATTTT,CAIAGERDSDTQYF
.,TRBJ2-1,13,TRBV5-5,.,TGTGCCAGCAGCATAACTAGACAATCCGAGCAGTTCTTC,CASSITRQSEQFF
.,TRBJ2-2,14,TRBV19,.,TGTGCCAGTAGTGGGGTCCAGAACACCGGGGAGCTGTTTTTT,CASSGVQNTGELFF
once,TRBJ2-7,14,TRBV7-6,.,TGTGCCAGCAGCCCTCGCAGGGACTCCTACGAGCAGTACTTC,CASSPRRDSYEQYF
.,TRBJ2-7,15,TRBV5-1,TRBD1,TGCGCCAGCAGCACTAGGACAGGGGGTCACTACGAGCAGTACTTC,CASSTRTGGHYEQYF
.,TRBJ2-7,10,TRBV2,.,TGTGCCAGCATGGGAAACGAGCAGTACTTC,CASMGNEQYF
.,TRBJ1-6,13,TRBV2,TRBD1,TGTGCCAGCAGTGAAGAGGGACAGGGTACCCTCCACTTT,CASSEEGQGTLHF
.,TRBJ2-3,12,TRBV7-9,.,TGTGCCAGCAGCTCTAACACAGATACGCAGTATTTT,CASSSNTDTQYF
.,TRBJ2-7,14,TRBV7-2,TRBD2,TGTGCCAGCAGCTTAGGTACTAGCGGGAGCGAGCAGTACTTC,CASSLGTSGSEQYF
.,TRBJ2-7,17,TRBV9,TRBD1,TGTGCCAGCAGTTATTATCCCGGGACAGGGGGTACCTACGAGCAGTACTTC,CASSYYPGTGGTYEQYF
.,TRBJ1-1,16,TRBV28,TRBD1,TGTGCCAGCAGACTGACAGGGGGCGGAGTGGACACTGAAGCTTTCTTT,CASRLTGGGVDTEAFF